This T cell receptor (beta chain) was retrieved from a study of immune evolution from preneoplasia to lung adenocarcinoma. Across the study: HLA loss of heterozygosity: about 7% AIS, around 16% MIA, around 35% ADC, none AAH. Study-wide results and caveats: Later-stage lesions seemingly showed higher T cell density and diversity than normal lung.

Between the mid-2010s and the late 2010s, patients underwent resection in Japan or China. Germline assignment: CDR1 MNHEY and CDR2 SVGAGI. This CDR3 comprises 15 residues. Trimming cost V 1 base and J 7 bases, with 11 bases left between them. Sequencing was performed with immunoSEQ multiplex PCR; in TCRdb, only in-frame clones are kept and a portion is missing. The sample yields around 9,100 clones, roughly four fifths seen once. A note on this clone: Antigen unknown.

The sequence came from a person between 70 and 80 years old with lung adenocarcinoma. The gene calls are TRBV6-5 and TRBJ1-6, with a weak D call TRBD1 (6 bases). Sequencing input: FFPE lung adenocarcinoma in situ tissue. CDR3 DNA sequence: TGTGCCAGCAGTTACTACGGACAGACAAATTCACCCCTCCACTTT. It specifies CASSYYGQTNSPLHF.